This T cell receptor beta chain was documented in a study of read filtering for tumor transcriptome and immune sequencing. General study findings and limits: RNA-seq captured clonotypes less deeply and reliably than IR-seq. The sorted CD138-negative fraction was a mixed bone marrow immune population, not purified T cells.

From 350 to 500 ng of RNA, a library with molecular barcoded alpha/delta and beta/gamma adaptors was made. TCRdb independently ran MiXCR on the reads; one entry per CDR3 protein. The data show approximately 61,000 distinct CDR3 sequences, with roughly 19% seen just once and over 13% held by the top ten. Only a few counts were recorded for this clonotype. What it binds is not known. This CDR3 contains 14 residues. Per germline, CDR1 SGHRS and CDR2 YFSETQ. Deletions cut 4 bases from V and 2 bases from J, with 10 bases between. Sequencing used a population of CD138-negative cells sorted from bone marrow. The chain employs TRBV5-1 and TRBJ1-5; D is undetermined. The receptor's source is a donor aged 40 or over with multiple myeloma. The chain's CDR3 is CASSPDGGNQPQHF. The CDR3 region has the DNA TGCGCCAGCAGCCCGGACGGGGGCAATCAGCCCCAGCATTTT.